The 29 T cell receptor beta chains in this list originate from one sample, sequenced in a study of cytomegalovirus exposure and HLA in healthy donors. A multiplex PCR was run with 60 Vbeta primers and 13 Jbeta primers. Produced via immunoSEQ multiplex PCR; TCRdb's table is partial and in-frame only. The data contain about 180,000 clones, approximately 88% of them singletons. Sequencing used PBMCs. The receptors were gathered from a boy aged 2 to 9 in good health and CMV-seronegative.

This clone was recorded a few times. The gene calls are TRBV6-1 and TRBJ1-5; D unclear. The length of the CDR3 is 13 residues. With 0 bases removed from V and 9 bases from J, the gap between germline ends came to 9 bases. Looked up from germline, CDR1 is MNHNS and CDR2 is SASEGT. CDR3 loop: CASSEARGVPQHF. The CDR3 DNA reads as TGTGCCAGCAGTGAAGCGCGAGGAGTGCCCCAGCATTTT.

The chain combines TRBV9 with TRBJ2-2; 7 nucleotides match TRBD1. The ends lost 3 bases at V and 3 bases at J; junction bases unmatched: 8. The CDR3 has 16 amino acids. Germline V gene data show CDR1 as SGDLS and CDR2 as YYNGEE. The CDR3: CASSARGRTYTGELFF. CDR3 in DNA: TGTGCCAGCAGCGCGAGGGGGCGTACTTACACCGGGGAGCTGTTTTTT.

This chain uses TRBV5-1 with TRBJ2-2; 10 bases map to TRBD2. Germline CDR1 SGHRS, CDR2 YFSETQ. Losses at the gene ends were 5 bases for V and 7 bases for J; bases not matched to a gene: 8. The CDR3 covers 15 residues. The DNA of the CDR3 is TGCGCCAGCAGGCATCTAGCGGGGGCTGGCGGGGAGCTGTTTTTT. Protein sequence: CASRHLAGAGGELFF.

The CDR3 DNA follows: TGTGCCAGCCCCCGGGTGGGGGGAAGGTACGAGCAGTACTTC. It encodes CASPRVGGRYEQYF. The chain joins TRBV6-1 to TRBJ2-7; D might be TRBD2 (6 bases). V lost 8 bases to trimming and J lost 4 bases, with 18 bases between them. The CDR3 totals 14 residues. The germline gives CDR1 MNHNS, CDR2 SASEGT.

This clone has more than one count but fewer than ten. This chain links TRBV19 with TRBJ2-6; TRBD1 matches at 11 bases. Per the germline V gene, CDR1 is LNHDA and CDR2 is SQIVND (reference sequence). The CDR3 totals 17 residues. J gave up 3 bases and V 3 bases, and 4 bases lay outside the gene matches. Written as DNA, the CDR3 is TGTGCCAGTAGTATTAGGACAGGGGGCTATGGGGCCAACGTCCTGACTTTC. Translation gives CASSIRTGGYGANVLTF.

This clone was seen only once. The CDR3 spells CASSFSFDSLYGYTF. CDR3 DNA sequence: TGTGCCAGCAGTTTCTCCTTCGACAGCCTCTATGGCTACACCTTC. The chain uses TRBV27 and TRBJ1-2, with D possibly TRBD1 on 5 matching bases. Germline V CDR1 and CDR2: MNHEY, SMNVEV (reference sequence). The germline V and J ends were trimmed by 3 bases and 4 bases, with 15 bases remaining between them. CDR3 length: 15 residues.

The chain couples TRBV14 to TRBJ2-1; TRBD2 might be the D (6 bases). V gave up 2 bases and J gave up 1 base, with 12 bases separating them. Germline loops: CDR1 SGHDN, CDR2 FVKESK. The CDR3 loop spans 16 amino acids. CDR3 bases: TGTGCCAGCAGCCAATGGGGCGGGATGTCCTACAATGAGCAGTTCTTC. It yields the protein CASSQWGGMSYNEQFF.

The chain joins TRBV28 to TRBJ2-7; unclear D gene. The CDR3 has 12 residues. CDR1 and CDR2 (germline): MDHEN, SYDVKM. The V end was cut by 5 bases, the J end by 4 bases, with 9 bases between. DNA of the CDR3: TGTGCCAGCAGTCTCACGCGATACGAGCAGTACTTC. Its protein product is CASSLTRYEQYF.

V usage is TRBV7-9 and J usage is TRBJ1-3, with D unclear. The ends were cut back, 4 bases at V and 2 bases at J, with 12 bases in the middle. Looked up from germline, CDR1 is SEHNR and CDR2 is FQNEAQ (reference sequence). The CDR3 is made up of 15 amino acids. The CDR3 nucleotides are TGTGCCAGCAGCTCCTTTACAGAGCCTGGAAACACCATATATTTT. Translating it yields CASSSFTEPGNTIYF.

The gene calls are TRBV6-1 and TRBJ1-5; the match to TRBD1 covers 8 bases. This CDR3 has 14 amino acids. In germline, CDR1 is MNHNS, CDR2 SASEGT. Unmatched junction bases numbered 8, after V lost 6 bases and J lost 7 bases. The chain's CDR3 is CASSGQGLAQPQHF. The CDR3 nucleotides read TGTGCCAGCAGCGGACAGGGATTAGCGCAGCCCCAGCATTTT.

This sequence joins TRBV28 and TRBJ1-2; a weak D match, TRBD1 (5 bases). V was pared by 1 base and J by 4 bases, with 16 bases between. The CDR3 sequence is 16 residues long. Germline loops: CDR1 MDHEN, CDR2 SYDVKM. This CDR3 reads CASSLLSLGEVYGYTF. The CDR3, as DNA: TGTGCCAGCAGTTTATTGAGTTTGGGGGAGGTCTATGGCTACACCTTC.

This rearrangement joins TRBV5-1 to TRBJ2-2, with 8 positions matching TRBD2. Germline trimming cut 6 bases from V and 0 bases from J; bases unmatched to any gene: 4. The CDR3 covers 15 residues. Germline CDR1 reads SGHRS; CDR2 reads YFSETQ. The CDR3 bases are TGCGCCAGCAACCGGGAGGGTGCGAACACCGGGGAGCTGTTTTTT. It specifies CASNREGANTGELFF.

This clone occurred once. V usage is TRBV5-5 and J usage is TRBJ1-4; D possibly corresponds to TRBD1 (5 bases). The CDR3 has 16 residues. Trimming took off 2 bases at V and 2 bases at J, with 13 bases between the two ends. CDR1 and CDR2 (germline): SGHKS, YYEKEE (reference sequence). CDR3 region: CASSFPGGATNEKLFF. CDR3 sequence (DNA): TGTGCCAGCAGCTTCCCCGGAGGGGCCACTAATGAAAAACTGTTTTTT.

This chain links TRBV6-5 with TRBJ1-1; D unresolved. V dropped 2 bases and J dropped 3 bases, with 13 bases sitting between them. Germline CDR1 is MNHEY and CDR2 is SVGAGI. This CDR3 comprises 15 residues. Written as DNA, the CDR3 is TGTGCCAGCAGTTACGACGTGGGCTCGGACACTGAAGCTTTCTTT. This gives the protein CASSYDVGSDTEAFF.

The chain employs TRBV7-9 and TRBJ2-5, with 14 bases aligning to TRBD2. The CDR3 contains 17 residues. The J segment lost 5 bases and the V segment lost 7 bases, leaving 12 bases of the junction unmatched. Looked up from germline, CDR1 is SEHNR and CDR2 is FQNEAQ (reference sequence). CDR3 region: CASTAGLAGEGGETQYF. As DNA, the CDR3 is TGTGCCAGCACAGCGGGACTAGCGGGAGAAGGGGGGGAGACCCAGTACTTC. The entire variable domain, with the rest obtained from reference TRBV7-9 and TRBJ2-5, is as follows: DTGVSQNPRHKITKRGQNVTFRCDPISEHNRLYWYRQTLGQGPEFLTYFQNEAQLEKSRLLSDRFSAERPKGSFSTLEIQRTEQGDSAMYLCASTAGLAGEGGETQYFGPGTRLLVL.

This rearrangement joins TRBV10-3 to TRBJ2-2, with 7 positions matching TRBD2. The CDR3 length is 15 residues. The V gene's germline CDR1 is ENHRY and CDR2 SYGVKD. Trimming took 0 bases from V and 6 from J; bases not matched to a gene: 4. The CDR3 nucleotides read TGTGCCATCAGTGAGTCTCGACTAGCTCCCGGGGAGCTGTTTTTT. Translating it yields CAISESRLAPGELFF.

V usage is TRBV19 and J usage is TRBJ2-2; 10 bases map to TRBD2. The CDR3 runs 16 residues. V shed 1 base and J 3 bases; nucleotides not matched to a gene: 2. Germline CDR1 LNHDA, CDR2 SQIVND (reference sequence). The CDR3 is CASSIVAGGYTGELFF. Here the CDR3 DNA reads TGTGCCAGTAGTATAGTAGCGGGAGGTTACACCGGGGAGCTGTTTTTT.

The chain uses TRBV28 and TRBJ1-5; 11 bases fit TRBD1. The CDR3 extends over 16 amino acids. CDR1 MDHEN and CDR2 SYDVKM come from the germline V gene. The junction had 4 bases not matched to a gene; V was cut back by 4 bases and J by 2 bases. The CDR3 region is CASSSAGQGGNQPQHF. The CDR3 DNA reads TGTGCCAGCAGTTCAGCGGGACAGGGGGGCAATCAGCCCCAGCATTTT.

The chain joins TRBV5-1 to TRBJ2-7, with TRBD2 matching 7 bases. CDR1 and CDR2 from the germline V gene are SGHRS and YFSETQ. Trimming at V came to 3 bases and at J to 0 bases, leaving 3 bases not matched to a gene. The CDR3 spans 14 residues. This chain's CDR3 is CASSSLATSYEQYF. The CDR3 nucleotides are TGCGCCAGCAGCTCACTAGCGACCTCCTACGAGCAGTACTTC. Filled out from reference TRBV5-1 and TRBJ2-7, the complete variable domain reads KAGVTQTPRYLIKTRGQQVTLSCSPISGHRSVSWYQQTPGQGLQFLFEYFSETQRNKGNFPGRFSGRQFSNSRSEMNVSTLELGDSALYLCASSSLATSYEQYFGPGTRLTVT.

In this sample, this clone turned up a few times. The chain couples TRBV7-2 to TRBJ2-1; tentatively, D is TRBD1 (6 bases). CDR3 length: 13 amino acids. Trimming removed 5 bases at V and 7 bases at J, with 12 bases between. Germline V lookup: CDR1 SGHTA, CDR2 FQGNSA. The CDR3: CASSTGQRNEQFF. CDR3 bases: TGTGCCAGCAGCACCGGACAGAGAAATGAGCAGTTCTTC.

The chain recombines TRBV27 with TRBJ2-5; 9 nucleotides align to TRBD2. J gave up 10 bases and V 6 bases, and 18 bases lay outside the gene matches. Germline V CDR1 and CDR2: MNHEY, SMNVEV (reference sequence). This CDR3 contains 16 residues. The CDR3 reads CASRTLSSGSGYGQYF. CDR3 DNA sequence: TGTGCCAGCAGGACCCTAAGTAGCGGGAGTGGGTATGGCCAGTACTTC.

CDR3 nucleotide sequence: TGTGCCAGCAGCTTAAGGTCCAGGGGCCAAGAGACCCAGTACTTC. This sequence encodes CASSLRSRGQETQYF. The chain carries TRBV5-4 and TRBJ2-5; maybe TRBD1 (6 bases). Germline CDR1 reads SGHNT; CDR2 reads YYREEE (reference sequence). This CDR3 has 15 residues. V gave up 2 bases and J gave up 1 base, with 12 bases separating them.

This chain joins TRBV7-2 and TRBJ2-5; D may be TRBD2 (6 bases). Germline-derived CDR1 and CDR2 are SGHTA and FQGNSA. Trimming stripped 7 bases from V and 0 bases from J, with 12 bases between. This CDR3 is 14 amino acids long. CDR3 residues: CASKAAGYQETQYF. CDR3 DNA sequence: TGTGCCAGCAAGGCGGCGGGATACCAAGAGACCCAGTACTTC.

The gene calls are TRBV30 and TRBJ2-3, with TRBD2 matching 7 bases. V dropped 3 bases and J dropped 4; count of bases not matched to a gene: 4. Germline assignment: CDR1 GTSNPN and CDR2 SVGIG (reference sequence). This CDR3 is built from 13 residues. Here the CDR3 reads CAWSPSGADTQYF. CDR3 DNA sequence: TGTGCCTGGAGCCCAAGCGGGGCAGATACGCAGTATTTT.

The V call is TRBV27, the J call TRBJ1-4; D gene ambiguous. The germline gives CDR1 MNHEY, CDR2 SMNVEV (reference sequence). The CDR3 runs 14 residues. V shed 3 bases and J shed 8 bases, with 13 bases lying between them. The CDR3, as DNA: TGTGCCAGCAGTTTGAGTGGTGTTTACGAAAAACTGTTTTTT. Translated: CASSLSGVYEKLFF.

The chain links TRBV5-1 to TRBJ2-2; possibly TRBD1 for D (6 bases). The CDR3 contains 14 residues. CDR1 and CDR2 from the germline V gene are SGHRS and YFSETQ. V was clipped by 4 bases and J by 5 bases, with 12 bases between them. CDR3 DNA sequence: TGCGCCAGCAGCCTCAGGGGAGAAACCGGGGAGCTGTTTTTT. Translating it yields CASSLRGETGELFF.

This chain joins TRBV15 and TRBJ1-5; D is perhaps TRBD1 (6 bases). V lost 3 bases and J lost 6, with 15 bases in between. This CDR3 has 15 residues. Germline loops: CDR1 LNHNV, CDR2 YYDKDF (reference sequence). This CDR3 is CATSSGRGAGQPQHF. CDR3 coding DNA: TGTGCCACCAGCAGCGGCCGGGGGGCTGGTCAGCCCCAGCATTTT.

The CDR3 here is CASSERLAGGHNEQFF. In nucleotides, the CDR3 is TGTGCCAGCAGTGAACGACTAGCGGGAGGCCACAATGAGCAGTTCTTC. This chain links TRBV25-1 with TRBJ2-1; 13 bases are a match to TRBD2. The CDR3 covers 16 residues. CDR1 and CDR2 from the germline V gene are MGHDK and SYGVNS. V gave up 2 bases and J gave up 5 bases; unmatched junction bases: 3.

V and J are TRBV5-4 and TRBJ2-7; D may be TRBD2 (6 bases). V was pared by 4 bases and J by 0 bases, with 17 bases between. CDR3 length: 16 amino acids. From germline, CDR1 is SGHNT and CDR2 YYREEE (reference sequence). This CDR3 is CASSRGGTAVSYEQYF. The CDR3 nucleotides are TGTGCCAGCAGCCGGGGCGGGACCGCTGTCTCCTACGAGCAGTACTTC.